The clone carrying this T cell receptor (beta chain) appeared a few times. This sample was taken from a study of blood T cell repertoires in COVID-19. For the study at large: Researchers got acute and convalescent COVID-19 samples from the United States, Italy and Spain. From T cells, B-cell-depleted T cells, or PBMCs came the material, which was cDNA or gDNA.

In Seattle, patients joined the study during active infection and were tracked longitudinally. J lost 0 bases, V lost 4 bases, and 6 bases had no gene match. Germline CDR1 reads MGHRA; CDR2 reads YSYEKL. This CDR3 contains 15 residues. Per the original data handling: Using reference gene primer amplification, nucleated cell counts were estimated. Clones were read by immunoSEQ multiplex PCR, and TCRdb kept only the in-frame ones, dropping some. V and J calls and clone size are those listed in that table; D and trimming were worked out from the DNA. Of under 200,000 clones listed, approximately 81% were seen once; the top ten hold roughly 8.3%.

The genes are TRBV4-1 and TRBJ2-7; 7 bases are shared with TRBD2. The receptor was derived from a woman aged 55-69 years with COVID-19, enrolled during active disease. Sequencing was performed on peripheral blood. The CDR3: CASSPGGGRSYEQYV. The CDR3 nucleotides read TGCGCCAGCAGCCCTGGCGGGGGACGCTCCTACGAGCAGTACGTC.